The next 12 T cell receptor beta chains were all read from a single sample in a study of cytomegalovirus exposure and HLA in healthy donors. The PCR employed 60 Vbeta primers together with 13 Jbeta primers. Produced via immunoSEQ multiplex PCR; TCRdb's table is partial and in-frame only. Altogether fewer than 200,000 clones are present, approximately 11% being singletons, with the ten largest covering about 8%. Sample: PBMCs. The receptors were gathered from a man between 50 and 59 years old in good health and CMV-seropositive.

This clone showed up just a few times. This chain joins TRBV2 and TRBJ2-7; a weak D match, TRBD2 (7 bases). Germline-derived CDR1 and CDR2 are SNHLY and FYNNEI. The CDR3 consists of 12 residues. V shed 7 bases and J shed 3 bases, with 10 bases lying between them. CDR3 sequence (DNA): TGTGCCAGCAAGGGGGGGGGCTACGAGCAGTACTTC. Its protein is CASKGGGYEQYF.

V is TRBV7-2 and J is TRBJ1-4; no firm D call. Trimming took 1 base from V and 3 from J, leaving 9 bases between them. This CDR3 has 15 residues. Germline CDR1 is SGHTA and CDR2 is FQGNSA. CDR3 amino acids: CASSLVIQANEKLFF. As DNA, the CDR3 is TGTGCCAGCAGCTTAGTGATCCAGGCTAATGAAAAACTGTTTTTT. The full variable domain, rest sourced from reference TRBV7-2 and TRBJ1-4, is GAGVSQSPSNKVTEKGKDVELRCDPISGHTALYWYRQSLGQGLEFLIYFQGNSAPDKSGLPSDRFSAERTGGSVSTLTIQRTQQEDSAVYLCASSLVIQANEKLFFGSGTQLSVL.

The chain has TRBV7-2 and TRBJ1-3; unclear D gene. CDR1 and CDR2 (germline): SGHTA, FQGNSA. The V gene lost 1 base and the J gene lost 9 bases, with 7 bases spanning the gap. CDR3 size: 12 residues. Written as DNA, the CDR3 is TGTGCCAGCAGCTTAGGGCAGCGCACCATATATTTT. It translates to CASSLGQRTIYF.

This clone was observed a handful of times. The genes are TRBV5-4 and TRBJ1-1; the D gene is possibly TRBD1 (5 bases). V was clipped by 1 base and J by 4 bases, with 11 bases between them. Per the germline V gene, CDR1 is SGHNT and CDR2 is YYREEE (reference sequence). The CDR3 sequence is 14 residues long. The DNA of the CDR3 is TGTGCCAGCAGCTTGTCAGGGCATGCCACTGAAGCTTTCTTT. Protein product: CASSLSGHATEAFF.

This clone turned up a few times. The gene calls are TRBV7-8 and TRBJ1-2, with D perhaps TRBD1 (5 bases). CDR1 SGHVS and CDR2 FQNEAQ come from the germline V gene. CDR3 length: 15 amino acids. The ends were cut back, 1 base at V and 4 bases at J, with 13 bases in the middle. CDR3 sequence reads: CASSLEAGAGYGYTF. CDR3 DNA: TGTGCCAGCAGCTTAGAAGCTGGGGCCGGCTATGGCTACACCTTC.

The rearrangement joins TRBV6-6 to TRBJ1-2, with D hard to call. The germline V gene encodes CDR1 MNHNY and CDR2 SVGAGI (reference sequence). Trimming cost V 6 bases and J 8 bases, with 13 bases left between them. The CDR3 covers 12 residues. The CDR3 sequence is CASSRWEGGYTF. In nucleotides, the CDR3 is TGTGCCAGCAGCCGCTGGGAGGGCGGCTACACCTTC.

CDR3 amino acids: CASSNSLGTGTWKTEAFF. As DNA, the CDR3 is TGTGCCAGCAGCAACTCCCTAGGGACAGGGACGTGGAAGACTGAAGCTTTCTTT. J is TRBJ1-1 and V is TRBV7-8, with TRBD1 matching over 9 bases. This CDR3 is built from 18 residues. CDR1 is SGHVS and CDR2 is FQNEAQ in the germline V gene. V lost 5 bases, J lost 5 bases, and 18 bases stayed unmatched.

The chain has TRBV7-2 and TRBJ2-1, with 12 bases fitting TRBD2. The trim removed 2 bases at V and 9 bases at J, leaving 5 bases unmatched. CDR3 length: 15 residues. In germline, CDR1 is SGHTA, CDR2 FQGNSA. The CDR3 DNA reads as TGTGCCAGCAGCTTATCTAGCGGGGGGGCAACTGAGCAGTTCTTC. Its translation is CASSLSSGGATEQFF.

This clone appeared a few times. This chain connects TRBV7-6 to TRBJ1-5, with D maybe TRBD1 (5 bases). Per germline, CDR1 SGHVS and CDR2 FNYEAQ. The V end was cut by 1 base, the J end by 7 bases, with 8 bases between. This CDR3 region has 13 residues. The CDR3 protein is CASSLGPGQPQHF. For the CDR3, the DNA is TGTGCCAGCAGCTTAGGTCCAGGGCAGCCCCAGCATTTT.

The table lists this clone with a few counts. The chain joins TRBV18 to TRBJ2-3; TRBD1 might be the D (5 bases). Trimming shortened V by 1 base and J by 9 bases, and 14 bases separated the two germline ends. Germline V gene lookup returns CDR1 KGHSH and CDR2 LQKENI. CDR3 length: 14 amino acids. The CDR3 spells CASSPRAGQGTQYF. In nucleotides, the CDR3 is TGTGCCAGCTCACCACGGGCAGGGCAAGGCACGCAGTATTTT.

There are a few counts of this clone. This chain links TRBV5-1 with TRBJ1-4, with D possibly TRBD1 on 6 matching bases. V was clipped by 0 bases and J by 3 bases, with 9 bases between them. The CDR3 consists of 15 residues. CDR1 is SGHRS, CDR2 YFSETQ, per germline. The CDR3 sequence is CASSLEWGPNEKLFF. For the CDR3, the DNA is TGCGCCAGCAGCTTGGAATGGGGGCCTAATGAAAAACTGTTTTTT.

For this clone: The sample has other DNA sequences that encode this CDR3 too. The gene calls are TRBV25-1 and TRBJ2-2; D ambiguous. Trimming took off 3 bases at V and 5 bases at J, with 7 bases between the two ends. CDR3 length: 13 amino acids. Looked up from germline, CDR1 is MGHDK and CDR2 is SYGVNS. The CDR3 DNA reads as TGTGCCAGCAGTGAGGCCGTAACCGGGGAGCTGTTTTTT. This translates into CASSEAVTGELFF.